These 22 T cell receptor beta chains share one sample of origin, sequenced in a study of T cells in women clearing cervical HPV infection. Profiled with immunoSEQ multiplex PCR; TCRdb holds only in-frame clones, not every one. In all, the sample yields 20,000 or so clones. Sequencing input: blood buffy coat. All receptors derive from a woman aged 18-70 years with a cervical HPV16 infection that either progressed to CIN3+ or cleared (not recorded which).

Note on this clone: With the read ending 3 residues before the CDR3 end, the germline J gene is used to fill in that end. V is TRBV20-1 and J is TRBJ2-7; TRBD1 aligns across 11 bases. V lost 5 bases and J lost 4; bases outside the gene matches: 7. Germline CDR1 reads DFQATT; CDR2 reads SNEGSKA (reference sequence). CDR3 length: 14 amino acids. The sequenced part of the CDR3 DNA is TGCAGTGCTTCCGGGACAGGGGGATTTTACGAG. Amino acids: CSASGTGGFYE. The whole CDR3 sequence reads CSASGTGGFYEQYF.

Comment on this clone: Read sequence stops 3 residues before the CDR3 end, and the germline J gene provides the missing end. The chain links TRBV20-1 to TRBJ1-2, with D possibly TRBD1 on 5 matching bases. CDR3 size: 14 residues. Germline V gene sequence: CDR1 DFQATT, CDR2 SNEGSKA (reference sequence). Trimming removed 6 bases from V and 7 bases from J, with 21 bases in between. The CDR3 spells CSAKRAGMLSGYTF. The DNA read from the CDR3 is TGCAGTGCCAAAAGGGCAGGGATGTTGAGTGGC.

Worth noting for this clone: The sequence runs out 3 residues before the end of the CDR3; the remainder is reconstructed from the germline J gene. This chain uses TRBV30 with TRBJ2-2, with 9 bases fitting TRBD1. The CDR3 is 15 residues long. Germline CDR1 reads GTSNPN; CDR2 reads SVGIG (reference sequence). This CDR3 reads CAWSGGTGPHEKLFF. CDR3 DNA, as far as it was read: TGTGCCTGGAGTGGCGGGACAGGGCCGCATGAAAAG.

Turning to this clone: The read halts 3 residues ahead of the CDR3 end, with the missing end drawn from the germline J gene. V is TRBV20-1 and J is TRBJ1-1, with D perhaps matching TRBD1 (5 bases). Trimming left V 5 bases short and J 4 bases short, with 11 bases between. The CDR3 spans 12 residues. In germline, CDR1 is DFQATT, CDR2 SNEGSKA (reference sequence). The sequenced part of the CDR3 DNA is TGCAGTGCTGCAGGGCCCGGCACTGAA. It codes for CSAAGPGTE. The full CDR3 is CSAAGPGTEAFF.

As for this clone: The read comes to an end 3 residues before the CDR3 does, leaving the germline J gene to fill in the end. This sequence joins TRBV7-9 and TRBJ1-2; 7 nucleotides line up with TRBD1. V was pared by 5 bases and J by 3 bases, with 6 bases of the junction left unmatched. CDR1 is SEHNR, CDR2 FQNEAQ, per germline (reference sequence). The CDR3 is 14 amino acids. This CDR3 reads CASSPSTGHYGYTF. The part of the CDR3 DNA that was read is TGTGCCAGCAGCCCGTCGACAGGGCACTATGGC.

In regard to this clone: The sequence runs out 3 residues before the end of the CDR3; the remainder is reconstructed from the germline J gene. The chain employs TRBV2 and TRBJ1-2; D may be TRBD1 (5 bases). This CDR3 is 14 amino acids long. Looked up from germline, CDR1 is SNHLY and CDR2 is FYNNEI. The CDR3 loop reads CASSEQGSRYDYTF. The CDR3 bases that were read are TGTGCCAGCTCCGAGCAGGGCAGCAGGTACGAC.

Concerning this clone: Read sequence stops 3 residues before the CDR3 end, and the germline J gene provides the missing end. V usage is TRBV18 and J usage is TRBJ1-2, with TRBD1 matching 11 bases. CDR1 is KGHSH, CDR2 LQKENI, per germline. The CDR3 sequence is 16 residues long. CDR3 region: CASSPPVGTGGNDYTF. Incomplete CDR3 DNA: TGTGCCAGCTCACCACCCGTAGGGACAGGGGGTAACGAC. Full variable domain (outside the CDR3, taken from reference TRBV18 and TRBJ1-2): NAGVMQNPRHLVRRRGQEARLRCSPMKGHSHVYWYRQLPEEGLKFMVYLQKENIIDESGMPKERFSAEFPKEGPSILRIQQVVRGDSAAYFCASSPPVGTGGNDYTFGSGTRLTVV.

As regards this clone: The CDR3 is cut off 3 residues early in the read; its end comes from the germline J gene. This chain joins TRBV5-6 and TRBJ1-4; TRBD1 might be the D (6 bases). This CDR3 region has 14 residues. Germline assignment: CDR1 SGHDT and CDR2 YYEEEE. The sequenced part of the CDR3 DNA is TGTGCCAGCAGCGCACAGGGATGGACATCACCA. Residues: CASSAQGWTSP. Given in full, the CDR3 is CASSAQGWTSPLFF.

On this clone: The missing CDR3 end, 3 residues past where the read stops, is filled in from the germline J gene. The genes are TRBV5-1 and TRBJ2-7; D remains unclear. Germline CDR1 is SGHRS and CDR2 is YFSETQ. The CDR3 contains 13 residues. The V end lost 0 bases, the J end lost 3 bases, and 7 bases lay between the germline ends. The CDR3: CASSLEGNYEQYF. The DNA read from the CDR3 is TGCGCCAGCAGCTTGGAGGGCAACTACGAG.

Of note for this clone: The observed sequence ends 3 residues before the CDR3 terminus, with the missing tail filled in from the germline J gene. The J gene is TRBJ2-7, the V gene TRBV5-1, with TRBD1 matching over 10 bases. With V trimmed by 5 bases and J by 0 bases, 8 bases remained unmatched. CDR1 and CDR2 (germline): SGHRS, YFSETQ. This CDR3 is built from 16 residues. CDR3 sequence reads: CASSPDRGDASYEQYF. CDR3 bases read: TGCGCCAGCAGTCCGGACAGGGGGGATGCCTCCTACGAG.

Turning to this clone: The CDR3 end is not reached by the read, which stops 3 residues before it; the germline J gene fills it in. The V gene is TRBV20-1, the J gene TRBJ2-2; D gene ambiguous. Germline V lookup: CDR1 DFQATT, CDR2 SNEGSKA (reference sequence). This CDR3 comprises 12 residues. The CDR3 bases that were read are TGCAGTGCTTTAGGGCTCGATTCACCG. It encodes CSALGLDSP. In full, the CDR3 reads CSALGLDSPLFF.

This clone ranks as medium-sized in terms of frequency. Read sequence stops 3 residues before the CDR3 end, and the germline J gene provides the missing end. The chain uses TRBV5-1 and TRBJ1-6, with 7 bases identical to TRBD1. The J segment lost 5 bases and the V segment lost 8 bases, leaving 4 bases of the junction unmatched. The CDR3 contains 13 residues. Germline values: CDR1 SGHRS, CDR2 YFSETQ. The CDR3 region is CARWDRDNSPLHF. The sequenced part of the CDR3 DNA is TGCGCCAGGTGGGACAGAGATAATTCACCC.

Concerning this clone itself: The read terminates 3 residues ahead of where the CDR3 ends, so the germline J gene completes it. The V and J genes are TRBV10-2 and TRBJ2-7; TRBD1 matches at 7 bases. The CDR3 has 14 amino acids. Germline V lookup: CDR1 WSHSY, CDR2 SAAADI. Trimming took 4 bases from V and 6 from J; bases not matched to a gene: 9. Here the CDR3 reads CASSVQGVGCEQYF. CDR3 DNA (partial): TGCGCCAGCAGTGTCCAGGGGGTCGGGTGCGAG.

Remarks on this clone: The read comes to an end 3 residues before the CDR3 does, leaving the germline J gene to fill in the end. The rearrangement uses TRBV30 and TRBJ1-2; D ambiguous. This CDR3 spans 11 amino acids. The V gene's germline CDR1 is GTSNPN and CDR2 SVGIG (reference sequence). The sequenced CDR3 bases are TGTGCCTGGAGTGCTTACTACGAC. Its protein product is CAWSAYYD. The complete CDR3 protein is CAWSAYYDYTF.

With respect to this clone: The read ends 3 residues before the CDR3 terminus; that terminus is restored from the germline J gene. The V and J genes are TRBV6-7 and TRBJ2-4; 8 nucleotides agree with TRBD1. TRBV6-7 is an ORF for which the function is uncertain. This CDR3 has 15 residues. The covered CDR3 bases are TGTGCCAGCAGAACCTCCAGGGGGCAAGTCTATGGT. This codes for CASRTSRGQVYG. The full CDR3 protein reads CASRTSRGQVYGQYF.

Points on this clone: The read comes to an end 3 residues before the CDR3 does, leaving the germline J gene to fill in the end. This chain uses TRBV19 with TRBJ1-2, with 12 bases aligning to TRBD1. This CDR3 region has 16 residues. Germline V CDR1 and CDR2: LNHDA, SQIVND (reference sequence). The sequenced CDR3 bases are TGTGCCAGTAGTATAGCCGGGACAGGGGGCCGAATTACC. It encodes CASSIAGTGGRIT. The full-length CDR3 reads as CASSIAGTGGRITYTF.

The part of the CDR3 DNA that was read is TGCGCCAGCAGCCTGGGCGCGGGACAGGGGGCAACAGATACG. It codes for CASSLGAGQGATDT. The entire CDR3 reads CASSLGAGQGATDTQYF. The V and J genes are TRBV5-1 and TRBJ2-3; 12 bases fit TRBD1. The CDR3 end lies 3 residues beyond the end of the read and is filled in from the germline J gene. The ends lost 4 bases at V and 3 bases at J; junction bases unmatched: 9. Germline CDR1 SGHRS, CDR2 YFSETQ. The CDR3 is made up of 17 amino acids.

As regards this clone: The sequence runs out 3 residues before the end of the CDR3; the remainder is reconstructed from the germline J gene. V and J are TRBV20-1 and TRBJ1-2; 7 positions agree with TRBD1. CDR3 length equals 14 residues. The V and J ends lost 4 bases and 2 bases, in that order; junction bases with no gene match: 7. Germline values: CDR1 DFQATT, CDR2 SNEGSKA (reference sequence). CDR3 loop: CSATQNRGNYGYTF. Incomplete CDR3 DNA: TGCAGTGCTACCCAAAACAGGGGAAACTATGGC.

In regard to this clone: The CDR3 end falls 3 residues outside the read, so it is completed with the germline J gene. V gene TRBV10-2 combines with J gene TRBJ1-2, with D maybe TRBD1 (6 bases). The CDR3 is 16 amino acids. Germline V lookup: CDR1 WSHSY, CDR2 SAAADI. The sequenced part of the CDR3 DNA is TGCGCCAGCAGTGAGTCGCAGGGGTTACCGTACAATGAC. Translation gives CASSESQGLPYND. The full CDR3 protein reads CASSESQGLPYNDYTF.

For this clone: The read halts 3 residues ahead of the CDR3 end, with the missing end drawn from the germline J gene. V usage is TRBV30 and J usage is TRBJ1-2; 7 bases line up with TRBD1. CDR1 GTSNPN and CDR2 SVGIG come from the germline V gene (reference sequence). CDR3 size: 11 residues. CDR3 protein: CASTGPTDYTF. Incomplete CDR3 DNA: TGTGCCTCGACAGGGCCCACCGAC.

In the case of this clone: The read comes to an end 3 residues before the CDR3 does, leaving the germline J gene to fill in the end. The chain couples TRBV30 to TRBJ1-2; TRBD1 matches at 10 bases. Germline V CDR1 and CDR2: GTSNPN, SVGIG (reference sequence). This CDR3 comprises 14 residues. The CDR3 DNA, read in part, is TGTGCCTGGAGTGCCGGGACAGGGGTCTACGAC. Residues: CAWSAGTGVYD. The entire CDR3 reads CAWSAGTGVYDYTF.

CDR3 DNA (partial): TGCAGTGCTGACGTCGCTAGCGGGGCAAACAATGAG. Amino acid sequence: CSADVASGANNE. The whole CDR3 sequence is CSADVASGANNEQFF. The chain links TRBV20-1 to TRBJ2-1; 9 nucleotides agree with TRBD2. The CDR3 end lies 3 residues beyond the end of the read and is filled in from the germline J gene. The CDR3 runs 15 residues. After removal of 5 bases from V and 5 bases from J, the junction contained 10 bases not matched to a gene. From germline, CDR1 is DFQATT and CDR2 SNEGSKA (reference sequence).